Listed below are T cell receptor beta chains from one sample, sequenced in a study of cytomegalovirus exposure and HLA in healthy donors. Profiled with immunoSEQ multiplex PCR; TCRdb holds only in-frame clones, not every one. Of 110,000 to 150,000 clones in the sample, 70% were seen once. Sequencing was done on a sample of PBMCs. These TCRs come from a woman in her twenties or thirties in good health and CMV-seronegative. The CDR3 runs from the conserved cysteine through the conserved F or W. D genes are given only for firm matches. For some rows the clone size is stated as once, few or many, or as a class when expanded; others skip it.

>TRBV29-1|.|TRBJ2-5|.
CSVGRWAVEETQYF
TGCAGCGTGGGTCGGTGGGCCGTTGAGGAGACCCAGTACTTC
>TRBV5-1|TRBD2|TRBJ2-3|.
CASSTRTSGGIFTGTDTQYF
TGCGCCAGCAGCACTAGGACTAGCGGGGGTATTTTCACAGGCACAGATACGCAGTATTTT
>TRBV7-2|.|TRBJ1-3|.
CASSFWGGGRNTIYF
TGTGCCAGCAGCTTTTGGGGTGGAGGGAGAAACACCATATATTTT
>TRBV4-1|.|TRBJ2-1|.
CASSQHRSNEQFF
TGCGCCAGCAGCCAACACAGATCCAATGAGCAGTTCTTC
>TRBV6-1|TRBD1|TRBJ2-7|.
CASSEEGTVGYEQYF
TGTGCCAGCAGTGAAGAGGGGACAGTTGGTTACGAGCAGTACTTC
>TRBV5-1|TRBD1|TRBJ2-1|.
CASSSGTANNEQFF
TGCGCCAGCAGCTCGGGGACAGCGAACAATGAGCAGTTCTTC
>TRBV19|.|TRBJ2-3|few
CASSIWGHGTDTQYF
TGTGCCAGTAGTATATGGGGACACGGCACAGATACGCAGTATTTT
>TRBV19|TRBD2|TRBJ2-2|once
CASSRTRDTGELFF
TGTGCCAGTAGCAGGACTAGGGACACCGGGGAGCTGTTTTTT
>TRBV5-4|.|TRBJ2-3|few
CASSPSTDTQYF
TGTGCCAGCAGCCCATCCACAGATACGCAGTATTTT
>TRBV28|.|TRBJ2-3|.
CASSFGGRTGTDTQYF
TGTGCCAGCAGTTTTGGGGGTCGTACAGGGACAGATACGCAGTATTTT
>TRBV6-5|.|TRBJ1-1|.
CASSYSTTGTPLEAFF
TGTGCCAGCAGTTACTCGACAACGGGGACACCCCTTGAAGCTTTCTTT
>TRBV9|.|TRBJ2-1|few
CASSADRNEQFF
TGTGCCAGCAGCGCGGACAGAAATGAGCAGTTCTTC
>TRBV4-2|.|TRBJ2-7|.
CASSVLAGYEQYF
TGTGCCAGCAGTGTATTGGCGGGGTACGAGCAGTACTTC
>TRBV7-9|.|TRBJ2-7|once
CASSNPTGSYEQYF
TGTGCCAGCAGTAATCCGACGGGCTCCTACGAGCAGTACTTC
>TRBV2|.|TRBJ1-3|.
CANSEYSSSGNTIYF
TGTGCCAACAGTGAATACAGTTCCTCTGGAAACACCATATATTTT
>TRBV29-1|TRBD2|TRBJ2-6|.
CSVGGGGVGANVLTF
TGCAGCGTTGGGGGGGGAGGAGTTGGGGCCAACGTCCTGACTTTC
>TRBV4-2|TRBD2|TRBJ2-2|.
CASSALDGGGTGELFF
TGTGCCAGCAGCGCTCTAGATGGCGGGGGCACCGGGGAGCTGTTTTTT
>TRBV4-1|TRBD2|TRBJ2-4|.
CASSQNAGTSGGARNIQYF
TGCGCCAGCAGCCAAAACGCCGGGACTAGCGGGGGGGCCAGAAACATTCAGTACTTC
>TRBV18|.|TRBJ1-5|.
CASSPSNDQPQHF
TGTGCCAGCTCACCCTCTAACGATCAGCCCCAGCATTTT
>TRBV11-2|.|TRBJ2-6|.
CASSLGGDGANVLTF
TGTGCCAGCAGCTTAGGGGGGGACGGGGCCAACGTCCTGACTTTC
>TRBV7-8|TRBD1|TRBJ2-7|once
CASSSWGDREGEQYF
TGTGCCAGCAGCTCCTGGGGGGACAGGGAGGGCGAGCAGTACTTC
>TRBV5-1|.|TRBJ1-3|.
CASSSRTESGNTIYF
TGCGCCAGCAGCTCCCGGACAGAATCTGGAAACACCATATATTTT
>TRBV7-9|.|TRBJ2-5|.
CAGSVELQGLETQYF
TGTGCCGGCAGCGTAGAGCTACAGGGTCTAGAGACCCAGTACTTC
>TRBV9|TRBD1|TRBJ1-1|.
CASSRDRGTEAFF
TGTGCCAGCAGCAGGGACAGGGGCACTGAAGCTTTCTTT
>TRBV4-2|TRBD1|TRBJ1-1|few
CASSAMGQGNTEAFF
TGTGCCAGCAGCGCCATGGGACAGGGGAACACTGAAGCTTTCTTT
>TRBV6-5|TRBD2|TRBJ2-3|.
CASSYSLAGTDTQYF
TGTGCCAGCAGTTACTCGCTAGCGGGCACAGATACGCAGTATTTT
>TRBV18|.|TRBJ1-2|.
CASSPGQTNYGYTF
TGTGCCAGCTCACCGGGGCAGACTAACTATGGCTACACCTTC
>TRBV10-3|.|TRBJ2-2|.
CAISGETRDTGELFF
TGTGCCATCAGTGGGGAGACTAGAGACACCGGGGAGCTGTTTTTT
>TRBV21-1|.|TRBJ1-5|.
CASSTRDRAGNQPQHF
TGTGCCAGCAGCACCCGTGACAGGGCAGGCAATCAGCCCCAGCATTTT
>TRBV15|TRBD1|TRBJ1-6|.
CATSRKGQGNSPLHF
TGTGCCACCAGCAGGAAGGGACAGGGTAATTCACCCCTCCACTTT
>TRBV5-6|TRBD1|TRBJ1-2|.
CASSFLQGDSRYGYTF
TGTGCCAGCAGCTTCTTACAGGGGGACTCCCGCTATGGCTACACCTTC
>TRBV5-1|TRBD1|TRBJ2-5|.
CASSPGGAGETQYF
TGCGCCAGCAGCCCAGGGGGCGCGGGAGAGACCCAGTACTTC
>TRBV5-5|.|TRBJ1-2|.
CASSLEWRGYGYTF
TGTGCCAGCAGCTTGGAGTGGAGGGGTTATGGCTACACCTTC
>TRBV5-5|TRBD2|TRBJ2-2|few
CASSFTSDTGELFF
TGTGCCAGCAGCTTCACTAGCGACACCGGGGAGCTGTTTTTT
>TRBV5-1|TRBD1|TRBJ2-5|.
CASSLFGQGGETQYF
TGCGCCAGCAGCTTATTCGGACAGGGTGGGGAGACCCAGTACTTC
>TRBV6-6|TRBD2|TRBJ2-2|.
CASSYWREGGELFF
TGTGCCAGCAGTTACTGGCGGGAGGGCGGGGAGCTGTTTTTT
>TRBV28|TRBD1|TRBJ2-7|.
CASSSGQGREQYF
TGTGCCAGCAGTTCCGGACAGGGAAGAGAGCAGTACTTC
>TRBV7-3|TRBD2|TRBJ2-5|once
CASSPASGRGETQYF
TGTGCCAGCAGCCCCGCTAGCGGGAGAGGAGAGACCCAGTACTTC
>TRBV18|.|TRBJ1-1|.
CASSPRTGQNTEAFF
TGTGCCAGCTCACCACGTACAGGGCAGAACACTGAAGCTTTCTTT
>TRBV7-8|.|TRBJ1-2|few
CASSEGDRRFRYTF
TGTGCCAGCAGCGAAGGAGACAGGAGATTTCGCTACACCTTC
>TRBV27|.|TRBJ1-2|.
CASSLFTGTGGYTF
TGTGCCAGCAGTTTATTCACAGGGACGGGTGGCTACACCTTC
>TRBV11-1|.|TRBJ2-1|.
CASSGAGTEQFF
TGTGCCAGCAGTGGGGCCGGGACAGAGCAGTTCTTC
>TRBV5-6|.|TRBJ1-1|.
CASSSLSGAQAFF
TGTGCCAGCAGCTCCCTCAGCGGAGCTCAAGCTTTCTTT
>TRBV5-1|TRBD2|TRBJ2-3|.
CASSLPSGNSADTQYF
TGCGCCAGCAGCTTGCCCAGCGGGAATTCAGCAGATACGCAGTATTTT
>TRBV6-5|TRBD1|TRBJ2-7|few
CASRTGQNTAGEQYF
TGTGCCAGCAGGACGGGACAGAACACAGCCGGCGAGCAGTACTTC
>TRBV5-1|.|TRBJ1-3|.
CASSFQGPFSGNTIYF
TGCGCCAGCAGCTTTCAGGGTCCCTTTTCTGGAAACACCATATATTTT